These 10 T cell receptor beta chains share one sample of origin, sequenced in a study of blood T cell repertoires in COVID-19. Profiling relied on immunoSEQ multiplex PCR, and the TCRdb table lists in-frame clones only, not all of them. In the table there are approximately 360,000 clones, about 90% of which are singletons. The sample consisted of PBMCs or T cells enriched from blood (not recorded which). All receptors derive from a man in his forties in a cohort exposed to, infected with or recovered from COVID-19 (not recorded which).

The chain links TRBV18 to TRBJ1-2, with 8 bases that match TRBD1. CDR3 length: 18 residues. CDR1 and CDR2 from the germline V gene are KGHSH and LQKENI. After removal of 2 bases from V and 0 bases from J, the junction contained 11 bases not matched to a gene. CDR3 protein: CASSPDRGVRPSNYGYTF. Written as DNA, the CDR3 is TGTGCCAGCTCACCAGACAGGGGCGTGCGCCCGTCTAACTATGGCTACACCTTC.

The genes are TRBV2 and TRBJ2-3; 16 positions match TRBD2. V was pared by 6 bases and J by 0 bases, with 12 bases of the junction left unmatched. This CDR3 spans 20 amino acids. Germline CDR1 reads SNHLY; CDR2 reads FYNNEI. CDR3 DNA: TGTGCCAGCAGGGGCCTAGGGACTAGCGGGAGGGTTAGGAGCACAGATACGCAGTATTTT. This codes for CASRGLGTSGRVRSTDTQYF.

The chain links TRBV11-3 to TRBJ2-3; D possibly corresponds to TRBD2 (5 bases). The CDR3 loop spans 15 amino acids. Germline assignment: CDR1 SGHNT and CDR2 YENEEA. Between the trimmed V and J ends, which lost 1 base and 5 bases, there was a span of 13 bases. The CDR3 DNA follows: TGTGCCAGCAGCTTAGGAGAGGGAGCAGGAGATACGCAGTATTTT. Encoded protein: CASSLGEGAGDTQYF.

The genes are TRBV9 and TRBJ2-1; maybe TRBD2 (6 bases). CDR3 length: 18 amino acids. V lost 4 bases and J lost 4, with 24 bases in between. Germline values: CDR1 SGDLS, CDR2 YYNGEE. For the CDR3, the DNA is TGTGCCAGCAGCCCCCGATTCGGCCTAGCGAATGTGTACAATGAGCAGTTCTTC. Translating gives CASSPRFGLANVYNEQFF.

This chain uses TRBV7-5 with TRBJ2-7; TRBD2, as called in the table, went unchecked against the DNA. TRBV7-5 counts as a pseudogene. This CDR3 spans 18 amino acids. In DNA form, the CDR3 reads TGTGTCAGAAGCTCCACGGGGCCGGGACTAGAGGCCTCCTACGAGCAGTACTTC. Protein sequence: CVRSSTGPGLEASYEQYF.

The chain employs TRBV21-1 and TRBJ1-5; TRBD1, the table's D call, was not compared with the DNA. TRBV21-1 corresponds to a pseudogene. There are 16 residues in the CDR3. The chain's CDR3 is CASTEQGRDSNQPQHF. CDR3 in DNA: TGTGCCAGCACCGAACAGGGGCGAGATAGCAATCAGCCCCAGCATTTT.

The rearrangement joins TRBV5-1 to TRBJ2-1; tentative D call: TRBD2 (6 bases). Looked up from germline, CDR1 is SGHRS and CDR2 is YFSETQ. CDR3 length: 15 residues. V lost 2 bases to trimming and J lost 6 bases, with 15 bases between them. The CDR3 protein is CASSFGLATTNEQFF. For the CDR3, the DNA is TGCGCCAGCAGCTTCGGCCTAGCGACTACCAATGAGCAGTTCTTC.

The chain employs TRBV7-9 and TRBJ2-5, with D perhaps matching TRBD1 (5 bases). V was trimmed by 5 bases and J by 2 bases, leaving 12 bases between them. The CDR3 loop spans 14 amino acids. Per germline, CDR1 SEHNR and CDR2 FQNEAQ (reference sequence). CDR3 bases: TGTGCCAGCAGCCACTACAGGAATCAAGAGACCCAGTACTTC. This translates into CASSHYRNQETQYF. The full variable domain, completed using reference TRBV7-9 and TRBJ2-5, is DTGVSQNPRHKITKRGQNVTFRCDPISEHNRLYWYRQTLGQGPEFLTYFQNEAQLEKSRLLSDRFSAERPKGSFSTLEIQRTEQGDSAMYLCASSHYRNQETQYFGPGTRLLVL.

The chain couples TRBV7-3 to TRBJ2-2; TRBD2 agrees at 13 bases. CDR1 is SGHTA and CDR2 is FQGTGA in the germline V gene. V lost 5 bases, J lost 7 bases, and 4 bases stayed unmatched. The CDR3 consists of 15 residues. The CDR3 sequence: CASSPGLAGRGELFF. For the CDR3, the DNA is TGTGCCAGCAGCCCGGGACTAGCGGGACGCGGGGAGCTGTTTTTT.

The genes are TRBV5-1 and TRBJ1-1; 7 nucleotides line up with TRBD1. This CDR3 has 16 residues. Losses at the gene ends were 4 bases for V and 1 base for J; bases not matched to a gene: 10. Germline values: CDR1 SGHRS, CDR2 YFSETQ. The CDR3 spells CASSTPYRGRNTEAFF. The CDR3 nucleotides are TGCGCCAGCAGCACCCCCTACAGGGGACGGAACACTGAAGCTTTCTTT. Drawing the rest from reference TRBV5-1 and TRBJ1-1, the complete variable domain is KAGVTQTPRYLIKTRGQQVTLSCSPISGHRSVSWYQQTPGQGLQFLFEYFSETQRNKGNFPGRFSGRQFSNSRSEMNVSTLELGDSALYLCASSTPYRGRNTEAFFGQGTRLTVV.